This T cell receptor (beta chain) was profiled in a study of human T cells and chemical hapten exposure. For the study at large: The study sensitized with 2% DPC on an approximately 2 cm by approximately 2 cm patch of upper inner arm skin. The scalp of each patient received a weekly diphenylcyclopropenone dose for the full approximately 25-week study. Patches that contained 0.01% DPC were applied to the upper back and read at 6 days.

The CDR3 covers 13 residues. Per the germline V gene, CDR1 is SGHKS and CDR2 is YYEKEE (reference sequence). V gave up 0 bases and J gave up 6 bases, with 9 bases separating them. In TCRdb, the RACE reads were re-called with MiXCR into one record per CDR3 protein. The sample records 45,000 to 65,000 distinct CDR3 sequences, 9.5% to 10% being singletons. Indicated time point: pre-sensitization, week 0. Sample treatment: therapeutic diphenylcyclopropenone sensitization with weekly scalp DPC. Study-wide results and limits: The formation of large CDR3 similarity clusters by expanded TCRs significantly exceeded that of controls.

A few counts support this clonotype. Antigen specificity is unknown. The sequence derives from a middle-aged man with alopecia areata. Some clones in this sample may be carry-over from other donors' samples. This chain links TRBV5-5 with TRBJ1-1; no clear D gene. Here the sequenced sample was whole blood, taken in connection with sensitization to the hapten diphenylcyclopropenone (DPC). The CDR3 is CASSLEGNPEAFF. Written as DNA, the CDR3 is TGTGCCAGCAGCTTGGAAGGCAACCCTGAAGCTTTCTTT.